These 25 T cell receptor beta chains were all obtained from the same sample, sequenced in a study of cytomegalovirus exposure and HLA in healthy donors (dated by TCRdb to about 2017). Libraries were constructed by the immunoSEQ multiplex PCR assay. The multiplex PCR relied on a mix of 60 forward primers for TCR Vbeta segments and 13 reverse primers for TCR Jbeta segments. The table comes from immuneACCESS by way of TCRdb, which keeps in-frame sequences with V and J called. Part of the clones is missing from these tables; in studies checked, under half for an unresolved V gene and the rest for unknown reasons. The sample data list 90,000 to 120,000 clones, and roughly three quarters of these were observed just once. The ten largest clones take up under 4.5% of the sample. The sequenced sample was PBMCs. The source of these receptors is a woman aged 50 to 65 in good health and CMV-seropositive.

The V and J genes are TRBV25-1 and TRBJ2-7, with D possibly TRBD2 on 6 matching bases. CDR3 length equals 12 residues. Germline V gene lookup returns CDR1 MGHDK and CDR2 SYGVNS. V shed 3 bases and J shed 4 bases, with 7 bases lying between them. CDR3 protein: CASSDGGYEQYF. CDR3 DNA sequence: TGTGCCAGCAGTGATGGGGGGTACGAGCAGTACTTC.

V usage is TRBV15 and J usage is TRBJ1-3, with D uncertain. Germline loops: CDR1 LNHNV, CDR2 YYDKDF (reference sequence). This CDR3 region has 15 residues. V lost 3 bases, J lost 4 bases, and 13 bases lay in between. The CDR3: CATSRENRGGNTIYF. CDR3 nucleotide sequence: TGTGCCACCAGCAGGGAGAATAGAGGCGGAAACACCATATATTTT.

The chain employs TRBV6-5 and TRBJ2-3; 7 bases are a match to TRBD2. Germline-derived CDR1 and CDR2 are MNHEY and SVGAGI. V was pared by 7 bases and J by 2 bases, with 9 bases of the junction left unmatched. CDR3 length: 15 residues. The CDR3 is CASIKREGYTDTQYF. The CDR3 DNA follows: TGTGCCAGCATTAAAAGGGAGGGATACACAGATACGCAGTATTTT.

This chain connects TRBV4-2 to TRBJ1-4; 7 bases line up with TRBD1. The CDR3 is 15 amino acids. J was trimmed by 7 bases and V by 1 base; bases with no gene match: 6. Per the germline V gene, CDR1 is LGHNA and CDR2 is YNFKEQ. CDR3 nucleotide sequence: TGTGCCAGCAGCCAAGGGGACAGACTCACTGAAAAACTGTTTTTT. Its protein product is CASSQGDRLTEKLFF.

This chain links TRBV30 with TRBJ1-1; D is undetermined. Germline CDR1 and CDR2: GTSNPN and SVGIG (reference sequence). The ends were cut back, 4 bases at V and 1 base at J, with 10 bases in the middle. The CDR3 has 13 residues. This CDR3 is CAWTRGENTEAFF. The CDR3, as DNA: TGTGCCTGGACCCGGGGAGAGAACACTGAAGCTTTCTTT.

The chain combines TRBV6-1 with TRBJ1-5; D is ambiguous. Germline V lookup: CDR1 MNHNS, CDR2 SASEGT. V was shortened by 3 bases and J by 0 bases, with 9 bases between the two germline ends. This CDR3 contains 15 residues. The CDR3 sequence is CASSDRLYSNQPQHF. The CDR3 DNA sequence: TGTGCCAGCAGTGACCGACTGTATAGCAATCAGCCCCAGCATTTT.

V usage is TRBV7-8 and J usage is TRBJ2-1; the match to TRBD1 covers 7 bases. The CDR3 runs 15 residues. Germline V lookup: CDR1 SGHVS, CDR2 FQNEAQ. V lost 5 bases, J lost 5 bases, and 9 bases stayed unmatched. CDR3 sequence reads: CASSTIRDSNNEQFF. The CDR3 DNA is TGTGCCAGCAGCACGATCCGGGACAGCAACAATGAGCAGTTCTTC.

The table lists this clone with a few counts. The chain links TRBV14 to TRBJ2-2; D may be TRBD1 (6 bases). V shed 6 bases and J shed 0 bases, with 8 bases lying between them. The CDR3 loop spans 14 amino acids. Germline V gene data show CDR1 as SGHDN and CDR2 as FVKESK. CDR3 in DNA: TGTGCCAGCAGACAGGGCACGAACACCGGGGAGCTGTTTTTT. Translated, it gives CASRQGTNTGELFF.

The V and J genes are TRBV6-6 and TRBJ2-5; no clear D gene. Per germline, CDR1 MNHNY and CDR2 SVGAGI (reference sequence). V was cut by 5 bases and J by 0 bases, with 10 bases left in between. This CDR3 contains 14 residues. In nucleotides, the CDR3 is TGTGCCAGCAGTCCCGACTTGTACCAAGAGACCCAGTACTTC. It specifies CASSPDLYQETQYF.

The chain links TRBV7-9 to TRBJ1-2; TRBD1 agrees at 7 bases. V shed 1 base and J 0 bases; nucleotides not matched to a gene: 5. Per the germline V gene, CDR1 is SEHNR and CDR2 is FQNEAQ (reference sequence). The CDR3 sequence is 16 residues long. The CDR3 sequence: CASSLETGRANYGYTF. The DNA for the CDR3 is TGTGCCAGCAGCTTAGAGACAGGGAGAGCTAACTATGGCTACACCTTC.

In its sample, this clone was seen once. The chain recombines TRBV29-1 with TRBJ2-7, with 7 bases fitting TRBD2. The CDR3 extends over 15 amino acids. With 3 bases clipped from V and 2 bases from J, the junction kept 10 bases outside the gene matches. Germline lookup yields CDR1 SQVTM and CDR2 ANQGSEA. CDR3 region: CSVDLAGDPTYEQYF. The CDR3 region has the DNA TGCAGCGTTGATTTGGCGGGGGACCCAACCTACGAGCAGTACTTC.

The genes are TRBV29-1 and TRBJ2-2, with a tentative D call TRBD1 (6 bases). Germline CDR1 reads SQVTM; CDR2 reads ANQGSEA. The V end lost 1 base, the J end lost 2 bases, and 14 bases lay between the germline ends. The CDR3 consists of 16 residues. Written as DNA, the CDR3 is TGCAGCGTTGAAGGCAGGGGCCTCCATAACACCGGGGAGCTGTTTTTT. Its translation: CSVEGRGLHNTGELFF.

This clone has more than one count but fewer than ten. This chain's CDR3 is CASSQTIPLAGVNTGELFF. DNA for the CDR3: TGCGCCAGCAGCCAAACTATACCTCTAGCGGGGGTCAACACCGGGGAGCTGTTTTTT. V usage is TRBV4-1 and J usage is TRBJ2-2, with 10 bases that match TRBD2. The junction had 11 bases not matched to a gene; V was cut back by 2 bases and J by 2 bases. Germline V lookup: CDR1 MGHRA, CDR2 YSYEKL. The CDR3 totals 19 residues.

The V and J genes are TRBV6-1 and TRBJ2-2, with 7 positions matching TRBD2. Trimming cost V 0 bases and J 4 bases; bases outside gene matches: 11. This CDR3 is built from 18 residues. Germline V gene data show CDR1 as MNHNS and CDR2 as SASEGT. In nucleotides, the CDR3 is TGTGCCAGCAGTGAAGCGCGAGGTGGGCGGGGGAGCACCGGGGAGCTGTTTTTT. Translated, it gives CASSEARGGRGSTGELFF.

A single count supports this clone. The chain recombines TRBV27 with TRBJ2-1; 9 nucleotides agree with TRBD2. Germline CDR1 MNHEY, CDR2 SMNVEV (reference sequence). CDR3 length: 15 amino acids. V trimming: 5 bases; J trimming: 9 bases; junction bases outside the gene matches: 11. CDR3 sequence: CASSPPSGGWGEQFF. DNA of the CDR3: TGTGCCAGCAGTCCCCCCAGCGGGGGGTGGGGTGAGCAGTTCTTC.

V is TRBV5-4 and J is TRBJ2-5; a possible D gene is TRBD1 (5 bases). Trimming stripped 1 base from V and 2 bases from J, with 12 bases between. The germline CDR1 and CDR2 sequences are SGHNT and YYREEE (reference sequence). This CDR3 comprises 15 residues. The CDR3 DNA sequence: TGTGCCAGCAGCTTGTATGTCAGGACACAAGAGACCCAGTACTTC. Amino acid sequence: CASSLYVRTQETQYF.

The rearrangement joins TRBV7-8 to TRBJ2-2, with D possibly TRBD1 on 5 matching bases. V dropped 7 bases and J dropped 5 bases, with 11 bases sitting between them. CDR3 size: 13 residues. Germline CDR1 is SGHVS and CDR2 is FQNEAQ. The CDR3 region has the DNA TGTGCCAGCACTCTGAAGGGGACCGGGGAGCTGTTTTTT. It translates to CASTLKGTGELFF.

V and J are TRBV6-1 and TRBJ2-5; D not resolved. V lost 8 bases and J 3 bases, leaving 13 bases between the germline ends. Germline CDR1 MNHNS, CDR2 SASEGT. There are 13 residues in the CDR3. The CDR3 DNA follows: TGTGCCAGCTGTCGAAACCCTAAAGAGACCCAGTACTTC. Its translation is CASCRNPKETQYF.

The genes are TRBV19 and TRBJ1-5; no clear D gene. CDR3 length: 14 amino acids. Germline V gene data show CDR1 as LNHDA and CDR2 as SQIVND (reference sequence). V was shortened by 2 bases and J by 1 base, with 6 bases between the two germline ends. CDR3 region: CASSILESNQPQHF. CDR3 bases: TGTGCCAGTAGTATATTGGAGAGCAATCAGCCCCAGCATTTT.

The chain is built from TRBV25-1 and TRBJ2-1; D might be TRBD1 (5 bases). The CDR3 spans 12 residues. The V gene lost 5 bases and the J gene lost 9 bases, with 11 bases spanning the gap. Germline CDR1 and CDR2: MGHDK and SYGVNS. CDR3 DNA: TGTGCCAGCAGTACCACAGGCGGTGAGCAGTTCTTC. This encodes CASSTTGGEQFF. Full variable domain (rest looked up from reference TRBV25-1 and TRBJ2-1): EADIYQTPRYLVIGTGKKITLECSQTMGHDKMYWYQQDPGMELHLIHYSYGVNSTEKGDLSSESTVSRIRTEHFPLTLESARPSHTSQYLCASSTTGGEQFFGPGTRLTVL.

This chain connects TRBV5-4 to TRBJ2-7, with 7 bases lining up with TRBD1. Per germline, CDR1 SGHNT and CDR2 YYREEE (reference sequence). The V gene end was trimmed by 0 bases and the J gene end by 3 bases; junction bases not matched to a gene: 6. This CDR3 comprises 15 residues. The CDR3 sequence is CASSLGWDSLYEQYF. As DNA, the CDR3 is TGTGCCAGCAGCTTGGGCTGGGACAGCCTCTACGAGCAGTACTTC.

This clone appeared a few times. CDR3 loop: CASSFTSDTEAFF. CDR3 in DNA: TGTGCCAGCAGCTTCACCTCGGACACTGAAGCTTTCTTT. The chain combines TRBV11-2 with TRBJ1-1; D gene uncertain. Germline V lookup: CDR1 SGHAT, CDR2 FQNNGV. Trimming removed 3 bases at V and 3 bases at J, with 8 bases between. This CDR3 spans 13 amino acids.

CDR3 nucleotide sequence: TGTGCCAGCAGCTTATCAAGGGGCCCCCTAAACTATGGCTACACCTTC. Encoded protein: CASSLSRGPLNYGYTF. This chain joins TRBV11-2 and TRBJ1-2, with D perhaps matching TRBD1 (5 bases). The CDR3 covers 16 residues. Trimming left V 2 bases short and J 2 bases short, with 15 bases between. The germline V gene encodes CDR1 SGHAT and CDR2 FQNNGV.

J is TRBJ2-5 and V is TRBV11-3; D is perhaps TRBD1 (5 bases). The V and J ends lost 6 bases and 0 bases respectively, with 11 bases between them. The CDR3 has 14 amino acids. Germline V gives CDR1 SGHNT, CDR2 YENEEA. CDR3 amino acids: CASSRTLNQETQYF. CDR3 nucleotide sequence: TGTGCCAGCAGTCGGACACTAAACCAAGAGACCCAGTACTTC.

Turning to this clone: The junction does not match germline at one end; this may be a read error. The rearrangement uses TRBV7-9 and TRBJ2-2; a possible D gene is TRBD2 (6 bases). The CDR3 consists of 12 residues. In germline, CDR1 is SEHNR, CDR2 FQNEAQ (reference sequence). The CDR3 region is CSSGRNTGELFF. CDR3 bases: TGTTCCAGCGGGCGGAACACCGGGGAGCTGTTTTTT.